A single sample gave rise to the 16 T cell receptor beta chains below, sequenced in a study of sequential checkpoint blockade in melanoma (dated 2019 in TCRdb). What this sample's treatment or condition label stands for: randomized to nivolumab then ipilimumab (arm A) or the reverse (arm B). Library preparation was by the immunoSEQ multiplex PCR assay. What TCRdb holds here is the immuneACCESS table cut down to in-frame rearrangements. Part of the clones is not present; checked against another copy, under half of the missing clones reflect an unresolved V gene, and the others are unexplained. The sample records about 11,000 clones, under 60% of which are singletons. The top ten hold roughly a sixth of the sample. The source material was CD8+ T cells sorted from blood (inferred from file names), sampled from a patient given nivolumab and ipilimumab in sequence. These receptors all come from a human donor with melanoma.

The J gene is TRBJ1-1, the V gene TRBV28; TRBD1 is a possible D gene (5 bases). The CDR3 is 18 residues long. Germline loops: CDR1 MDHEN, CDR2 SYDVKM. V was pared by 5 bases and J by 3 bases, with 25 bases between. As DNA, the CDR3 is TGTGCCAGCAGTCCGGGGATCGGGGGTATCACACCGGACACTGAAGCTTTCTTT. Translated, it gives CASSPGIGGITPDTEAFF.

This clone is medium-sized. The CDR3 here is CASNSPVAGWETQYF. The DNA for the CDR3 is TGTGCCAGCAACTCCCCGGTAGCGGGATGGGAGACCCAGTACTTC. V usage is TRBV7-9 and J usage is TRBJ2-5; 8 bases match TRBD2. The CDR3 spans 15 residues. V lost 7 bases, J lost 5 bases, and 12 bases stayed unmatched. The germline CDR1 and CDR2 sequences are SEHNR and FQNEAQ (reference sequence).

This chain uses TRBV7-9 with TRBJ2-1, with TRBD2 identical over 15 bases. Germline loops: CDR1 SEHNR, CDR2 FQNEAQ (reference sequence). The length of the CDR3 is 15 residues. J lost 7 bases, V lost 7 bases, and 5 bases had no gene match. The CDR3 is CASTGLAGGPNEQFF. CDR3 DNA: TGTGCCAGCACCGGACTAGCGGGAGGGCCGAATGAGCAGTTCTTC.

In its sample, this clone was seen a few times. V is TRBV7-3 and J is TRBJ2-1; unclear D gene. V dropped 5 bases and J dropped 6 bases, with 14 bases sitting between them. The germline V gene has CDR1 SGHTA and CDR2 FQGTGA. The CDR3 runs 14 residues. CDR3 amino acids: CASSPSGQTNEQFF. CDR3 in DNA: TGTGCCAGCAGCCCTAGTGGTCAAACCAATGAGCAGTTCTTC.

There are a few counts of this clone. The chain carries TRBV28 and TRBJ2-3; 10 bases agree with TRBD2. The CDR3 loop spans 16 amino acids. The germline V gene encodes CDR1 MDHEN and CDR2 SYDVKM. The V gene end was trimmed by 2 bases and the J gene end by 2 bases; junction bases not matched to a gene: 4. The CDR3 sequence is CASSLAGLAATDTQYF. DNA for the CDR3: TGTGCCAGCAGTTTAGCCGGACTAGCGGCCACAGATACGCAGTATTTT. Variable domain in full (rest from reference TRBV28 and TRBJ2-3): DVKVTQSSRYLVKRTGEKVFLECVQDMDHENMFWYRQDPGLGLRLIYFSYDVKMKEKGDIPEGYSVSREKKERFSLILESASTNQTSMYLCASSLAGLAATDTQYFGPGTRLTVL.

In this sample, this clone turned up a few times. The chain carries TRBV7-8 and TRBJ2-7; 8 bases line up with TRBD1. Germline V CDR1 and CDR2: SGHVS, FQNEAQ. Trimming cost V 1 base and J 2 bases; bases outside gene matches: 1. The CDR3 spans 14 residues. The CDR3 loop is CASSLGTGPYEQYF. In DNA form, the CDR3 reads TGTGCCAGCAGCTTAGGGACAGGGCCCTACGAGCAGTACTTC.

This sequence joins TRBV7-9 and TRBJ2-1, with 12 nucleotides matching TRBD1. After removal of 4 bases from V and 0 bases from J, the junction contained 10 bases not matched to a gene. CDR1 is SEHNR and CDR2 is FQNEAQ in the germline V gene (reference sequence). The CDR3 sequence is 19 residues long. The CDR3 nucleotides are TGTGCCAGCAGCTCCCCCGGGACAGGGGGCGCGAGCTCCTACAATGAGCAGTTCTTC. This translates into CASSSPGTGGASSYNEQFF. Filled out from reference TRBV7-9 and TRBJ2-1, the complete variable domain reads DTGVSQNPRHKITKRGQNVTFRCDPISEHNRLYWYRQTLGQGPEFLTYFQNEAQLEKSRLLSDRFSAERPKGSFSTLEIQRTEQGDSAMYLCASSSPGTGGASSYNEQFFGPGTRLTVL.

V usage is TRBV4-1 and J usage is TRBJ2-1, with 8 bases fitting TRBD2. There are 15 residues in the CDR3. The germline gives CDR1 MGHRA, CDR2 YSYEKL. J lost 6 bases, V lost 1 base, and 5 bases had no gene match. The CDR3 spells CASSQVGTSLNEQFF. As DNA, the CDR3 is TGCGCCAGCAGCCAAGTCGGGACTAGTCTCAATGAGCAGTTCTTC.

The V and J genes are TRBV21-1 and TRBJ2-2; whether TRBD1, the table's D call, matches the DNA was not checked. TRBV21-1 is a recognized pseudogene. The CDR3 contains 16 residues. The CDR3 DNA follows: TGTGCCAGCAGCACGGACAGGGGTCGAAGCACCGGGGAGCTGTTTTTT. Translating gives CASSTDRGRSTGELFF.

The genes are TRBV27 and TRBJ2-5; 12 nucleotides align to TRBD1. The J call is uncertain, as TRBJ2-7 better fits the DNA end. The CDR3 loop spans 13 amino acids. Germline V gene lookup returns CDR1 MNHEY and CDR2 SMNVEV (reference sequence). In nucleotides, the CDR3 is TGTGCCAGTAGGGACAGGGGGCTCATCGAGCAGTACTTC. As protein: CASRDRGLIEQYF.

This clone was seen only once. In nucleotides, the CDR3 is TGTGCCACCAGCAGCGACTTTTTGGGCTATGGCTACACCTTC. It codes for CATSSDFLGYGYTF. The chain uses TRBV15 and TRBJ1-2; the D is unclear. Germline lookup yields CDR1 LNHNV and CDR2 YYDKDF (reference sequence). This CDR3 comprises 14 residues. The V end was cut by 3 bases, the J end by 4 bases, with 12 bases between.

The chain combines TRBV19 with TRBJ2-3; TRBD1 is a possible D gene (6 bases). From germline, CDR1 is LNHDA and CDR2 SQIVND (reference sequence). The CDR3 length is 14 residues. The ends were cut back, 8 bases at V and 2 bases at J, with 14 bases in the middle. The CDR3 is CASADSGITDTQYF. For the CDR3, the DNA is TGTGCCAGTGCGGACAGTGGGATCACAGATACGCAGTATTTT.

The chain employs TRBV5-4 and TRBJ1-1; D not certain. The CDR3 totals 14 residues. CDR1 is SGHNT and CDR2 is YYREEE in the germline V gene (reference sequence). Trimming pared 0 bases from V and 5 bases from J, leaving 11 bases between. CDR3 bases: TGTGCCAGCAGCTTGGACGGTGCGGGGACTGAAGCTTTCTTT. It specifies CASSLDGAGTEAFF.

This clone was found a few times. The chain joins TRBV11-2 to TRBJ1-1; D call uncertain. CDR1 is SGHAT, CDR2 FQNNGV, per germline. This CDR3 is built from 15 residues. V was trimmed by 3 bases and J by 4 bases, leaving 15 bases between them. This CDR3 is CASSFGIKGGTEAFF. In nucleotides, the CDR3 is TGTGCCAGCAGCTTTGGCATTAAGGGAGGCACTGAAGCTTTCTTT.

The gene calls are TRBV19 and TRBJ2-1, with D perhaps matching TRBD2 (6 bases). V dropped 2 bases and J dropped 5 bases, with 10 bases sitting between them. The CDR3 runs to 14 residues. Germline V CDR1 and CDR2: LNHDA, SQIVND (reference sequence). The CDR3 loop is CASSITGENNEQFF. As DNA, the CDR3 is TGTGCCAGTAGTATAACGGGAGAAAACAATGAGCAGTTCTTC.

Only one count was recorded for this clone. The rearrangement links TRBV6-6 to TRBJ2-3; 7 positions match TRBD2. Unmatched junction bases numbered 7, after V lost 7 bases and J lost 3 bases. CDR3 length equals 14 residues. CDR1 and CDR2 (germline): MNHNY, SVGAGI (reference sequence). CDR3 protein: CASIHGGGTDTQYF. DNA of the CDR3: TGTGCCAGCATCCACGGGGGAGGGACAGATACGCAGTATTTT.